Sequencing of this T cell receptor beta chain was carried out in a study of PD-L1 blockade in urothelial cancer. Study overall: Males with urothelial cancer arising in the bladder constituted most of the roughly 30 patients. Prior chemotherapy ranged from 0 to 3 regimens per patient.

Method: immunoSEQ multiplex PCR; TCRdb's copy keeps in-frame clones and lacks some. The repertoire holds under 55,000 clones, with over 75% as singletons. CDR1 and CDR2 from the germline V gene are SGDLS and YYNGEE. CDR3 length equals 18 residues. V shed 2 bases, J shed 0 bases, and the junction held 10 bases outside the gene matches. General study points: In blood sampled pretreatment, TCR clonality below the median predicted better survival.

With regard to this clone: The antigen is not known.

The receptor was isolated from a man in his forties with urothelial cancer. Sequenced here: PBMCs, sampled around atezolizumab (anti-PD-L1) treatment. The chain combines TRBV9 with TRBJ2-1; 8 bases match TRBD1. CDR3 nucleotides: TGTGCCAGCAGCGTGGTGACAGGGGTCGGAAGCTCCTACAATGAGCAGTTCTTC. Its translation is CASSVVTGVGSSYNEQFF.